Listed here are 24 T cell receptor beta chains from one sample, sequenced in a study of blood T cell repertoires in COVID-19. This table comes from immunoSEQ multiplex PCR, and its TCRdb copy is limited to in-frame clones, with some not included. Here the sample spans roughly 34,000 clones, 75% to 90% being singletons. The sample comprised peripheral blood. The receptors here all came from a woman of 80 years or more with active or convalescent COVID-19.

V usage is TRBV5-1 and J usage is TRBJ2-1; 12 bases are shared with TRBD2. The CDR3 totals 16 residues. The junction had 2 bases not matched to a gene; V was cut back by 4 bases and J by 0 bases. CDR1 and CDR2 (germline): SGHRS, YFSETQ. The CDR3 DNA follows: TGCGCCAGCAGCCAACTAGCGGGGGGCTCCTACAATGAGCAGTTCTTC. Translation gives CASSQLAGGSYNEQFF.

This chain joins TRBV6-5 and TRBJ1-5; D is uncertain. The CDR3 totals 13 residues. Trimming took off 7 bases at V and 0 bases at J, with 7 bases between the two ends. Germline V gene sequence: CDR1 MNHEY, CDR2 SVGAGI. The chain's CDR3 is CASTRGSNQPQHF. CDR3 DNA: TGTGCCAGCACCCGGGGTAGCAATCAGCCCCAGCATTTT.

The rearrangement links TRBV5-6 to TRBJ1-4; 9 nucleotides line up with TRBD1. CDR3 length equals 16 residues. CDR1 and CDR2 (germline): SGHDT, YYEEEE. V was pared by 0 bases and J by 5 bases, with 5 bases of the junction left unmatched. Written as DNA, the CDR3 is TGTGCCAGCAGCTTGGTACTGGGACAGGGAAATGAAAAACTGTTTTTT. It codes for CASSLVLGQGNEKLFF.

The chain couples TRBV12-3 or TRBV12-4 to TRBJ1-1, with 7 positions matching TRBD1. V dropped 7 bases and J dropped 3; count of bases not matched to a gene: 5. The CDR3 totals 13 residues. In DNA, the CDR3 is TGTGCCAGCACATACAGGGGAGACACTGAAGCTTTCTTT. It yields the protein CASTYRGDTEAFF.

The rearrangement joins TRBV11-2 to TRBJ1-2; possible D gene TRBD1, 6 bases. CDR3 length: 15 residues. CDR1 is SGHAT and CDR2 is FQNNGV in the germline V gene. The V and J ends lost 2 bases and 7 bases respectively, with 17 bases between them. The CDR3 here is CASSLLRGMSGGYTF. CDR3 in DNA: TGTGCCAGCAGCTTACTGAGGGGGATGAGCGGTGGCTACACCTTC.

The CDR3 sequence: CATSDLAKGTDNEQFF. CDR3 sequence (DNA): TGTGCCACCAGTGATTTGGCCAAAGGGACTGACAATGAGCAGTTCTTC. This rearrangement joins TRBV24-1 to TRBJ2-1; weak D call: TRBD2 (6 bases). CDR3 length: 16 amino acids. The ends were cut back, 0 bases at V and 5 bases at J, with 13 bases in the middle. Germline CDR1 and CDR2: KGHDR and SFDVKD.

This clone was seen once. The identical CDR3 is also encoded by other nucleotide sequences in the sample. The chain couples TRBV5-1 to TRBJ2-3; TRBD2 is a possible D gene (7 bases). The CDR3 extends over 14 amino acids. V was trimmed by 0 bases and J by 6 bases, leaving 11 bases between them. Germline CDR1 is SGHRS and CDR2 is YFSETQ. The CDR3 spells CASSLGGGKDTQYF. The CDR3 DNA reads TGCGCCAGCAGCTTGGGCGGGGGCAAGGATACGCAGTATTTT.

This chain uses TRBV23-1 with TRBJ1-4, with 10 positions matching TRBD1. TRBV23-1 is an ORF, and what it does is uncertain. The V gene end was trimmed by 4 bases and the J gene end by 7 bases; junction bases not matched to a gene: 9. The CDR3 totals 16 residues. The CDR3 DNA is TGCGCCAGCAGTCGTTTTTCCGGGACAGGGGTTGAAAAACTGTTTTTT. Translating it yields CASSRFSGTGVEKLFF.

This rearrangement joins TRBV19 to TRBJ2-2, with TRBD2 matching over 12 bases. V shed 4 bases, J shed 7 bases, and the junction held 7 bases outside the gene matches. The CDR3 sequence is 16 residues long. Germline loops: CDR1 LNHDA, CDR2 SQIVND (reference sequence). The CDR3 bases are TGTGCCAGTAGTACTAGCGGGGGGGCAGGCGTCGGGGAGCTGTTTTTT. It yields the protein CASSTSGGAGVGELFF. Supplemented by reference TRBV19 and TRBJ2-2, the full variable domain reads DGGITQSPKYLFRKEGQNVTLSCEQNLNHDAMYWYRQDPGQGLRLIYYSQIVNDFQKGDIAEGYSVSREKKESFPLTVTSAQKNPTAFYLCASSTSGGAGVGELFFGEGSRLTVL.

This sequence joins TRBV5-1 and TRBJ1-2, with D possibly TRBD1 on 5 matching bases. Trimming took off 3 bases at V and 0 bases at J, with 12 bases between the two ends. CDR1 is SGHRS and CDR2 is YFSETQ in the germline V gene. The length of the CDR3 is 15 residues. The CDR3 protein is CASSWGGSSNYGYTF. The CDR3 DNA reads TGCGCCAGCAGCTGGGGCGGCAGCTCTAACTATGGCTACACCTTC.

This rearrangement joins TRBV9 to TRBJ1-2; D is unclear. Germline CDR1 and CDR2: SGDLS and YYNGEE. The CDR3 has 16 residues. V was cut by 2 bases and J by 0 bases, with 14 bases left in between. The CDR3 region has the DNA TGTGCCAGCAGCGTTCCCCGAGGTGAATCTAACTATGGCTACACCTTC. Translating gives CASSVPRGESNYGYTF.

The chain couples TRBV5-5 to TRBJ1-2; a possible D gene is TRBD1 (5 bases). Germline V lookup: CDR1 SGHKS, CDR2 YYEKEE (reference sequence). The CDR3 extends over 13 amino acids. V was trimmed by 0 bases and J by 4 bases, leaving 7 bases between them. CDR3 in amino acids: CASSLDRLYGYTF. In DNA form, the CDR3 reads TGTGCCAGCAGCTTGGACAGGCTCTATGGCTACACCTTC.

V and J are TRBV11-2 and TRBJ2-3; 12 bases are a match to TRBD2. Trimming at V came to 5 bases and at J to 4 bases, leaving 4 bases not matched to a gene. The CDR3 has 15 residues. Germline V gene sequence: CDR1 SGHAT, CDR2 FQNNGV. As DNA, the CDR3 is TGTGCCAGCAGCAAGGGACTAGCGGGTCCAGATACGCAGTATTTT. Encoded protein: CASSKGLAGPDTQYF.

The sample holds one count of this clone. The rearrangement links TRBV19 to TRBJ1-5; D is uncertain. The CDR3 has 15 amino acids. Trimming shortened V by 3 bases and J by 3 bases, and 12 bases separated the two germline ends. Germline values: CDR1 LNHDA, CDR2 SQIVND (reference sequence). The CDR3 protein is CASSISQANNQPQHF. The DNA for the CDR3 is TGTGCCAGTAGTATCTCCCAGGCCAACAATCAGCCCCAGCATTTT.

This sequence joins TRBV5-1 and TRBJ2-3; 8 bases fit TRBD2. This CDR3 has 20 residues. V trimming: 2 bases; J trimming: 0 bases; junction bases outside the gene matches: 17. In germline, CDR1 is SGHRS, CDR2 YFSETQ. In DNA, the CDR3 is TGCGCCAGCAGCTTCCGGGGGGGCTCGTTCTTCTCCCGTAGCACAGATACGCAGTATTTT. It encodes CASSFRGGSFFSRSTDTQYF. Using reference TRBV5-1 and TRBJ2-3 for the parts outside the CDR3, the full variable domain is KAGVTQTPRYLIKTRGQQVTLSCSPISGHRSVSWYQQTPGQGLQFLFEYFSETQRNKGNFPGRFSGRQFSNSRSEMNVSTLELGDSALYLCASSFRGGSFFSRSTDTQYFGPGTRLTVL.

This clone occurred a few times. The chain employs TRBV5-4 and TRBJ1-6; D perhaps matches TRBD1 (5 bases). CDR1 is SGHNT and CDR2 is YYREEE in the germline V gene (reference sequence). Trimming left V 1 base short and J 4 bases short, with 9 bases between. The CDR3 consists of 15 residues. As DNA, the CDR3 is TGTGCCAGCAGCTTGACCGGGGGGTATAATTCACCCCTCCACTTT. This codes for CASSLTGGYNSPLHF.

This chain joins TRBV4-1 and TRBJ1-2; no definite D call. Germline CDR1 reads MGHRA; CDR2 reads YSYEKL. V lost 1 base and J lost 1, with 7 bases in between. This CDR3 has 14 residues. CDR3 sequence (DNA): TGCGCCAGCAGCCAAGCCGCAGTTAACTATGGCTACACCTTC. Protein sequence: CASSQAAVNYGYTF.

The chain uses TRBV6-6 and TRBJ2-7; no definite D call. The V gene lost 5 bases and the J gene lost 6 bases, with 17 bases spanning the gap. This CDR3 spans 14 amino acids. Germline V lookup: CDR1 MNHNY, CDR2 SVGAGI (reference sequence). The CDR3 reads CASSPADSISEQYF. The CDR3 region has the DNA TGTGCCAGCAGTCCCGCTGACTCCATTTCCGAGCAGTACTTC.

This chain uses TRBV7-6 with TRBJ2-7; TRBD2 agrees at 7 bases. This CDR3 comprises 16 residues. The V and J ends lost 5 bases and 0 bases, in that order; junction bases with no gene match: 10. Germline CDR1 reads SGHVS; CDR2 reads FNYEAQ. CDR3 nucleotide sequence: TGTGCCAGCAGCCTCAGGGCGGGGGTCTCCTCCTACGAGCAGTACTTC. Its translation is CASSLRAGVSSYEQYF.

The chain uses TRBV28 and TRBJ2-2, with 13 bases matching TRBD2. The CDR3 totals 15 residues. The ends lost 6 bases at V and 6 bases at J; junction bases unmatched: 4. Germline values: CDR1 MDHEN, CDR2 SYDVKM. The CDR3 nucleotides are TGTGCCAGCAGCCGACTAGCGGGGGGTCCCGGGGAGCTGTTTTTT. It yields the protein CASSRLAGGPGELFF.

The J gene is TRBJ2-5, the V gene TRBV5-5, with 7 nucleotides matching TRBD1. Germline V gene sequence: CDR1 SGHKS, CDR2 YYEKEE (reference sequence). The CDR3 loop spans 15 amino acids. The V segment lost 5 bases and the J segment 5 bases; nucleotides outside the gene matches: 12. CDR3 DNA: TGTGCCAGCAGGGGGCTGGTCGGGACAGAGGAGACCCAGTACTTC. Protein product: CASRGLVGTEETQYF.

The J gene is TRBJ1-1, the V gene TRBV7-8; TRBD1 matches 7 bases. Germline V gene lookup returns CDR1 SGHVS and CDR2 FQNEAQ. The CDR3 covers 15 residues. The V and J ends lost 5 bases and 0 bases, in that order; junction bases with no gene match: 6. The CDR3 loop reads CASSIDRALNTEAFF. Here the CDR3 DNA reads TGTGCCAGCAGCATAGACAGGGCGTTGAACACTGAAGCTTTCTTT.

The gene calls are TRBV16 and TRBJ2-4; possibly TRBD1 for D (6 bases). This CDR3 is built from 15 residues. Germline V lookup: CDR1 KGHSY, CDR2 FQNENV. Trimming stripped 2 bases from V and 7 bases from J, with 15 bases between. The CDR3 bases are TGTGCCAGCAGCCAAGGCATGACAGGCCGGAACATTCAGTACTTC. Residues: CASSQGMTGRNIQYF.

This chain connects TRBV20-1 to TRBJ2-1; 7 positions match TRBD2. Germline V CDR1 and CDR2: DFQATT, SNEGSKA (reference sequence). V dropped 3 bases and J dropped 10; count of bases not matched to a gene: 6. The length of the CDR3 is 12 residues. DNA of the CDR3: TGCAGTGCTAGTGGAGCGGGGAGGGAGCAGTTCTTC. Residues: CSASGAGREQFF.